Given below is one TCR beta chain in context. Its specificity is unknown. This record belongs to a study of T-cell memory formation after mild COVID-19. Employing constant-segment primers, 5'RACE generated TCR alpha and TCR beta cDNA libraries bearing sample barcodes and UMIs. MiXCR was run by TCRdb on the 5' RACE reads, yielding one entry per CDR3 protein. The table shows approximately 430,000 distinct CDR3 sequences, with about 22% occurring only once. Whole-study findings and limits: Balance between CD4 and CD8 was seen in clones contracting day 15 to 85, and a CD4+ lean was seen in later expanders. Cross-reactive memory appears to have joined, as suggested by some responding clones showing up in pre-infection memory. The study found contracting CD4+ clones mainly in CM and EM and contracting CD8+ clones in EMRA.

This TCR derives from an adult woman who had mild COVID-19 (a few samples of this study predate the infection). Cell type and time point are not known. Material: PBMCs or a T cell subset sorted from them (not recorded which).

The CDR3 is CASSPGTRPEQPQHF. CDR3 DNA sequence: TGTGCCAGCAGCCCAGGGACGCGGCCGGAGCAGCCCCAGCATTTT. This sequence joins TRBV12-3 or TRBV12-4 and TRBJ1-5, with D tentatively TRBD1 (5 bases). This CDR3 region has 15 residues. Deletions cut 6 bases from V and 7 bases from J, with 19 bases between.